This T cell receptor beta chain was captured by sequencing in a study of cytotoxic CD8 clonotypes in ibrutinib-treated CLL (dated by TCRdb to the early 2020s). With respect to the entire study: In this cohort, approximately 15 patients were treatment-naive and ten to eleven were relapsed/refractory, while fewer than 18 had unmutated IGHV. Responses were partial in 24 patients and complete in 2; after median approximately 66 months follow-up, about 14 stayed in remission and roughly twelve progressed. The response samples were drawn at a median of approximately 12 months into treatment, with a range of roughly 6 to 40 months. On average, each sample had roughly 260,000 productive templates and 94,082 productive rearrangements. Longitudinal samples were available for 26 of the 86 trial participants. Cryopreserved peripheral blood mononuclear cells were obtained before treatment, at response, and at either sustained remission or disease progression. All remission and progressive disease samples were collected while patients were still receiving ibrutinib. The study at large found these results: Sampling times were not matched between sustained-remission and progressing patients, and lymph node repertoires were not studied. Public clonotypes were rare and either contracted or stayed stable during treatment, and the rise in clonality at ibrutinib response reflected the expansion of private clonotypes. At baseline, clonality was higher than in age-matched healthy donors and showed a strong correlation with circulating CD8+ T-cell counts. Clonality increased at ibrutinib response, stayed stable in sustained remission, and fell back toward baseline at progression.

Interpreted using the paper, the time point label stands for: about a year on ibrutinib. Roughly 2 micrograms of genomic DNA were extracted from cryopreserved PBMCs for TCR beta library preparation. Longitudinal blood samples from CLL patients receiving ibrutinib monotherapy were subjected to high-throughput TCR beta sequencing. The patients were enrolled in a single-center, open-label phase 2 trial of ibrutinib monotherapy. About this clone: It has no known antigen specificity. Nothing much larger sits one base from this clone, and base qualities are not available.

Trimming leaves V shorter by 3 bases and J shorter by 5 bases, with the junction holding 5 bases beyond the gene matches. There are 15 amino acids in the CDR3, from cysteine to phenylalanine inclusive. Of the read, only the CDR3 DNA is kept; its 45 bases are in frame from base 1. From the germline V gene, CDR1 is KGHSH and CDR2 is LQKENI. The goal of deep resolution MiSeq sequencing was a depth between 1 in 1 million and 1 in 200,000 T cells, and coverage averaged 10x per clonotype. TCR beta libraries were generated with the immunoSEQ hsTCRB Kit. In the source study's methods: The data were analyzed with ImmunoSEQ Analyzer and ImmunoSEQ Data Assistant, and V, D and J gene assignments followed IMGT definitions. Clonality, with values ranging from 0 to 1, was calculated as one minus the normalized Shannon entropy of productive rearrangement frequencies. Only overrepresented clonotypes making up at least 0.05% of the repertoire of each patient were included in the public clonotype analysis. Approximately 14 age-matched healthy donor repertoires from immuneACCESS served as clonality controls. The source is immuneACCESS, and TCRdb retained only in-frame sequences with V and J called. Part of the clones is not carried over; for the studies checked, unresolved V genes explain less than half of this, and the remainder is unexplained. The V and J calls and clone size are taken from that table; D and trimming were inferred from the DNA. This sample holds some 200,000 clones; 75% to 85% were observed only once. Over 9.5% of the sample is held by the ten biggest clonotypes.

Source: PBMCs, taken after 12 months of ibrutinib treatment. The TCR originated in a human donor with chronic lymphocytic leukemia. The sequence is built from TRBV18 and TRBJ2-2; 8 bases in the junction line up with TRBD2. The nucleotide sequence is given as TGTGCCAGCTCACCGGCTAGCGGGTTTACCGGGGAGCTGTTTTTT. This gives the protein CASSPASGFTGELFF.